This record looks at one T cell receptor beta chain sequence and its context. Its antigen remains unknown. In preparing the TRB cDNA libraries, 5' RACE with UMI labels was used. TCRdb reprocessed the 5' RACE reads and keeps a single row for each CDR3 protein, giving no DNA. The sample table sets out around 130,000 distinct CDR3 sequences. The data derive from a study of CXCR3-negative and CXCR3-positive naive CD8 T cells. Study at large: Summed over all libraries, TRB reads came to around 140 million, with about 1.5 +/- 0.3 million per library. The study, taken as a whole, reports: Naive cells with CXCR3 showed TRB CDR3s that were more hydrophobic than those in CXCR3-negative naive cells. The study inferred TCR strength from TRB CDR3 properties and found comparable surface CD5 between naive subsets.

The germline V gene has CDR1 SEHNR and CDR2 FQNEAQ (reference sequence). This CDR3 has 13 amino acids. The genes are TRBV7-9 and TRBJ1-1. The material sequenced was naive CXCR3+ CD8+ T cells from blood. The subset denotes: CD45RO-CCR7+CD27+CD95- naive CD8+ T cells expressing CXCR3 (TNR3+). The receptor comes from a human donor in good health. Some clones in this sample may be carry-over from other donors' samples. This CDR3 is CASSFDWNTEAFF.